These T cell receptor beta chains were read from a single sample in a study of cytomegalovirus exposure and HLA in healthy donors. Sequencing was performed with immunoSEQ multiplex PCR; in TCRdb, only in-frame clones are kept and a portion is missing. The data hold about 100,000 clones, with approximately 78% observed a single time. The sample comprised PBMCs. The origin of the receptors is a woman in her sixties in good health and CMV-seronegative. Each CDR3 is given with its conserved first and last residue. The order of the fields is CDR3 protein, CDR3 DNA, clone size, J gene, D gene, V gene. D genes are given only for firm matches. Size is stated for part of the rows, as once, few or many counts, or as a class when the clone is expanded.

CASRTGASTDTQYF,TGTGCCAGCAGAACAGGGGCTAGCACAGATACGCAGTATTTT,few,TRBJ2-3,TRBD1,TRBV6-5
CASSSESSGNNEQFF,TGTGCCAGCAGTTCTGAGTCTAGCGGGAACAATGAGCAGTTCTTC,.,TRBJ2-1,TRBD2,TRBV6-5
CAWSPKTSGRYTPFYEQYF,TGTGCCTGGAGTCCCAAGACTAGCGGGAGATACACCCCGTTTTACGAGCAGTACTTC,few,TRBJ2-7,TRBD2,TRBV30
CASSLFPGLAGVPYQETQYF,TGTGCCAGCAGTTTATTCCCCGGACTAGCGGGAGTTCCGTACCAAGAGACCCAGTACTTC,.,TRBJ2-5,TRBD2,TRBV28
CASSQGLGVNGQYF,TGCGCCAGCAGCCAAGGGCTAGGGGTGAACGGGCAGTACTTC,.,TRBJ2-7,.,TRBV4-1
CASSQGPSSSTDTQYF,TGCGCCAGCAGCCAAGGTCCGAGTTCTAGCACAGATACGCAGTATTTT,.,TRBJ2-3,.,TRBV4-3
CASSLAPGLERNQPQHF,TGTGCCAGCAGCCTAGCTCCGGGACTCGAGAGAAATCAGCCCCAGCATTTT,.,TRBJ1-5,.,TRBV7-9
CASSLDISNQPQHF,TGTGCCAGCAGCTTAGATATTAGCAATCAGCCCCAGCATTTT,.,TRBJ1-5,.,TRBV7-8
CATSTGSGNTIYF,TGTGCCACGTCGACAGGGTCTGGAAACACCATATATTTT,few,TRBJ1-3,TRBD1,TRBV10-3
CASSYLRESNQPQHF,TGTGCCAGCAGTTATCTCAGGGAAAGCAATCAGCCCCAGCATTTT,.,TRBJ1-5,.,TRBV6-6
CASSQITGETQYF,TGCGCCAGCAGCCAAATCACCGGGGAGACCCAGTACTTC,few,TRBJ2-5,.,TRBV4-3
CASRLTGGFTEAFF,TGTGCCAGCAGACTGACGGGGGGGTTTACTGAAGCTTTCTTT,.,TRBJ1-1,.,TRBV27
CASESGNEKLFF,TGTGCCAGTGAGTCGGGAAATGAAAAACTGTTTTTT,.,TRBJ1-4,.,TRBV19
CASSQETGTGQETQYF,TGCGCCAGCAGCCAAGAAACGGGGACAGGCCAAGAGACCCAGTACTTC,.,TRBJ2-5,TRBD1,TRBV4-3
CASSLRQAGGYTF,TGTGCCAGCAGTCTCCGGCAAGCCGGGGGCTACACCTTC,.,TRBJ1-2,.,TRBV27
CASSSPSGRFVDTQYF,TGTGCCAGCAGTTCCCCTAGCGGGAGGTTCGTGGATACGCAGTATTTT,.,TRBJ2-3,TRBD2,TRBV28
CASNRTSGATSTDTQYF,TGTGCCAGCAACCGGACTAGCGGAGCTACTAGCACAGATACGCAGTATTTT,.,TRBJ2-3,TRBD2,TRBV11-2
CASSQGQGTYNEQFF,TGCGCCAGCAGCCAGGGACAGGGAACCTACAATGAGCAGTTCTTC,.,TRBJ2-1,TRBD1,TRBV10-1
CASSSISGDYEQYF,TGCGCCAGCAGCAGCATTAGCGGAGACTACGAGCAGTACTTC,.,TRBJ2-7,.,TRBV5-1
CASSFDTESEKLFF,TGTGCCAGCAGCTTCGATACCGAAAGCGAAAAACTGTTTTTT,.,TRBJ1-4,.,TRBV5-5
CASSLGQGRYETQYF,TGCGCCAGCAGCTTGGGACAGGGAAGGTACGAGACCCAGTACTTC,.,TRBJ2-5,TRBD1,TRBV5-1
CATGLSDRGNQPQHF,TGTGCCACAGGACTGTCGGACAGGGGAAATCAGCCCCAGCATTTT,once,TRBJ1-5,TRBD1,TRBV15
CATSRDLSVTGLYNEQFF,TGTGCCACCAGCAGAGATCTCTCGGTGACAGGGCTATACAATGAGCAGTTCTTC,.,TRBJ2-1,TRBD1,TRBV15
CASSEIDSEKLFF,TGTGCCAGCAGCGAAATCGACAGCGAAAAACTGTTTTTT,few,TRBJ1-4,.,TRBV6-5
CASSPSGTRSGETQYF,TGTGCCAGCAGCCCCTCCGGGACTAGATCGGGAGAGACCCAGTACTTC,.,TRBJ2-5,TRBD2,TRBV7-2
CASSWTVSQETQYF,TGTGCCAGCAGCTGGACAGTCAGCCAAGAGACCCAGTACTTC,once,TRBJ2-5,.,TRBV7-2
CASSQRTSGRITDTQYF,TGCGCCAGCAGCCAACGGACTAGCGGGAGGATAACAGATACGCAGTATTTT,.,TRBJ2-3,TRBD2,TRBV5-1
CASSSVDTEAQHF,TGTGCCAGCAGTTCCGTCGACACTGAAGCCCAGCATTTT,.,TRBJ1-5,.,TRBV27
CASSVTGVSYNEQFF,TGCGCCAGCAGCGTAACAGGGGTATCCTACAATGAGCAGTTCTTC,.,TRBJ2-1,TRBD1,TRBV5-1
CASSTGQNSNQPQHF,TGTGCCAGTAGTACGGGACAGAATAGCAATCAGCCCCAGCATTTT,.,TRBJ1-5,TRBD1,TRBV19
CASSQDRGRRHPYGYTF,TGCGCCAGCAGCCAAGATAGGGGCAGGCGACATCCCTATGGCTACACCTTC,.,TRBJ1-2,.,TRBV4-3
CASSPRGVEVSYNEQFF,TGTGCCAGCAGCCCTCGTGGAGTCGAAGTGTCCTACAATGAGCAGTTCTTC,.,TRBJ2-1,.,TRBV7-2
CASTPGVRYGYTF,TGTGCCAGCACCCCAGGGGTCAGGTATGGCTACACCTTC,.,TRBJ1-2,.,TRBV28
CASSIFGHSNQPQHF,TGTGCCAGTAGTATCTTCGGTCATAGCAATCAGCCCCAGCATTTT,.,TRBJ1-5,.,TRBV19
CASSPRDGVEKLFF,TGTGCCAGCAGCCCCCGAGACGGGGTTGAAAAACTGTTTTTT,.,TRBJ1-4,.,TRBV7-2
CASSSYRLAGGRNEQFF,TGTGCCAGCAGTTCTTACAGACTAGCGGGAGGGCGCAATGAGCAGTTCTTC,.,TRBJ2-1,TRBD2,TRBV28
CASSLEGGSYEQYF,TGTGCCAGCAGCTTGGAGGGGGGGTCCTACGAGCAGTACTTC,.,TRBJ2-7,.,TRBV5-4
CASSDGTAMNTEAFF,TGTGCCAGCAGCGATGGGACAGCCATGAACACTGAAGCTTTCTTT,few,TRBJ1-1,TRBD1,TRBV9
CASSLAAGGIPSPFDYGYTF,TGCGCCAGCAGCTTGGCGGCAGGGGGCATCCCAAGCCCCTTCGACTATGGCTACACCTTC,.,TRBJ1-2,TRBD1,TRBV5-1
CASSLSGTGAGGNTIYF,TGTGCCAGCAGCCTTTCCGGGACAGGGGCGGGAGGAAACACCATATATTTT,.,TRBJ1-3,TRBD1,TRBV7-2
CASSLATGTGWPGMPQHF,TGTGCCAGCAGCTTAGCAACAGGGACCGGGTGGCCGGGCATGCCCCAGCATTTT,.,TRBJ1-5,.,TRBV7-2
CASSPHRGTEAFF,TGTGCCAGCTCACCCCACAGGGGCACTGAAGCTTTCTTT,.,TRBJ1-1,TRBD1,TRBV18
CASSATLGGERNIQYF,TGTGCCAGCAGTGCCACTCTTGGAGGGGAGCGAAACATTCAGTACTTC,once,TRBJ2-4,.,TRBV4-2
CASSLPQGAKYTEAFF,TGTGCCAGCAGCTTGCCCCAGGGGGCGAAGTACACTGAAGCTTTCTTT,.,TRBJ1-1,TRBD1,TRBV5-6
CASSPVGQGWRNEQFF,TGTGCCAGCAGCCCTGTGGGACAGGGATGGAGAAATGAGCAGTTCTTC,.,TRBJ2-1,TRBD1,TRBV5-8
CASRTRQGGTDTQYF,TGTGCCAGCAGGACCCGACAGGGTGGTACAGATACGCAGTATTTT,.,TRBJ2-3,TRBD1,TRBV11-2
CASSPGLATYEQYF,TGTGCCAGCTCACCGGGACTAGCGACCTACGAGCAGTACTTC,.,TRBJ2-7,TRBD2,TRBV6-5
CASSIGNRGTDTQYF,TGTGCCAGTAGTATAGGGAACAGGGGGACCGATACGCAGTATTTT,.,TRBJ2-3,TRBD1,TRBV19
CASSTSTDTQYF,TGTGCCAGCAGTACTAGCACAGATACGCAGTATTTT,.,TRBJ2-3,.,TRBV2
CASSVVHQGRTEAFF,TGTGCCAGCAGCGTAGTTCATCAGGGGCGAACTGAAGCTTTCTTT,.,TRBJ1-1,.,TRBV9
CASSPGQGVGGTDTQYF,TGCGCCAGCAGCCCGGGACAGGGGGTAGGCGGCACAGATACGCAGTATTTT,.,TRBJ2-3,TRBD1,TRBV5-1
CASSRDRGQFSTGELFF,TGTGCCAGCAGCCGCGACAGGGGGCAGTTTAGCACCGGGGAGCTGTTTTTT,.,TRBJ2-2,TRBD1,TRBV5-4
CASSRTGEETQYF,TGTGCCAGCTCACGGACAGGGGAAGAGACCCAGTACTTC,.,TRBJ2-5,TRBD1,TRBV18
CASRDRGQPQHF,TGCGCCAGCAGGGACAGGGGCCAGCCCCAGCATTTT,.,TRBJ1-5,TRBD1,TRBV10-2
CASSPVYRDKNPEAFF,TGCGCCAGCAGCCCCGTTTATCGGGACAAAAACCCTGAAGCTTTCTTT,.,TRBJ1-1,.,TRBV4-1
CASSSLSTGAYEQYF,TGTGCCAGCAGCTCCCTCTCGACAGGGGCCTACGAGCAGTACTTC,.,TRBJ2-7,TRBD1,TRBV11-2
CASSLRLAGHETQYF,TGCGCCAGCAGCCTCCGACTAGCGGGGCACGAGACCCAGTACTTC,.,TRBJ2-5,TRBD2,TRBV5-1
CASSQEDRNTEAFF,TGCGCCAGCAGCCAGGAGGACAGAAACACTGAAGCTTTCTTT,.,TRBJ1-1,.,TRBV4-3
CASGLAVGGGNYGYTF,TGTGCTAGTGGTTTGGCTGTGGGGGGGGGTAACTATGGCTACACCTTC,.,TRBJ1-2,.,TRBV12-5